This is a list of T cell receptor beta chains from one sample in a study of blood T cell repertoires in COVID-19. Only in-frame clones appear in the TCRdb table, and some are missing; sequencing was by immunoSEQ multiplex PCR. The sample includes some 300,000 clones, about 91% of them seen just once. The sample comprised PBMCs or T cells enriched from blood (not recorded which). All receptors come from a woman between 35 and 50 years old who had recovered from COVID-19. Both conserved end residues are part of each CDR3.

v_call cdr3_length cdr3_aa
TRBV15 15 CATSSRLASSYEQYF
TRBV7-3 14 CASSVGQGGYGYTF
TRBV27 16 CASSWSGLAVLNEQFF
TRBV29-1 15 CSVERGSGVQETQYF
TRBV7-3 13 CASSWGQGGEAFF
TRBV7-2 15 CASSPRGSGVGTQYF
TRBV21-1 17 CASSSRPGTPLCDEQFF
TRBV30 13 CAWSVRGRYGYTF
TRBV9 17 CASSGGRDRGRLNEQFF
TRBV7-8 19 CASRHLGSHSGQSRNEQYF
TRBV19 17 CARPLRGTSVGTDTQYF
TRBV4-3 10 CASTRYEQYF
TRBV2 13 CASALMVNTEAFF
TRBV19 14 CASSISGFSYEQYF
TRBV29-1 12 CSVEGQNYGYTF
TRBV27 16 CASSLLLAGGLGEQFF
TRBV9 13 CASSPYFSGEQFF
TRBV28 18 CASSLFGRGGILGTEAFF
TRBV27 15 CASSLIGANTGELFF
TRBV30 15 CAWSLGGLGGQPQHF
TRBV19 16 CASSWVGGNYQETQYF
TRBV4-2 16 CASSQRLAGEGDTQYF
TRBV5-1 18 CASSLGVLGTGSTDTQYF
TRBV5-1 14 CASSPTGGTGELFF
TRBV6-1 13 CASSEARGTRQFF
TRBV19 15 CASSTPGLDTGELFF
TRBV28 16 CASSLRNGQGLTEAFF
TRBV11-2 14 CASSIGLAGLEQYF
TRBV19 15 CASRKEGVGANVLTF
TRBV7-8 15 CASSLEASGTYEQYF
TRBV24-1 18 CATSDPTPGQGFGQPQHF
TRBV13 16 CASSLRSGGPIYEQYF
TRBV28 14 CASKVGDYNSPLHF
TRBV27 17 CASSLDGLKTSNQPQHF
TRBV6-1 15 CASSEENRWGNTIYF
TRBV3-1/TRBV3-2 15 CASSQDTSGEETQYF
TRBV6-5 15 CASSYSRVGRGEQYF
TRBV15 17 CATSRDMLAGTYNEQFF
TRBV18 14 CASSPNQGAEGYTF
TRBV28 13 CASSLLTPYEQYF
TRBV7-3 14 CASSSKGGTDTQYF
TRBV6-4 16 CASSETSGSGANVLTF